This passage covers 4 T cell receptor beta chains from one sample sequenced in a study of control samples from healthy donors and cancer patients. This table comes from immunoSEQ multiplex PCR, and its TCRdb copy is limited to in-frame clones, with some not included. The table records about 120,000 clones, 80% to 95% of them present only once. What was sequenced was blood. The receptors shown here come from a woman aged 18-35 years in good health.

The chain joins TRBV28 to TRBJ2-7; 7 bases are shared with TRBD2. There are 17 residues in the CDR3. V trimming: 2 bases; J trimming: 3 bases; junction bases outside the gene matches: 13. Germline lookup yields CDR1 MDHEN and CDR2 SYDVKM. Written as DNA, the CDR3 is TGTGCCAGCAGTTTAGGCCTTCGGGAGGCAGGATTCTACGAGCAGTACTTC. Translating it yields CASSLGLREAGFYEQYF.

The chain couples TRBV4-3 to TRBJ2-7; no definite D call. The CDR3 totals 15 residues. CDR1 LGHNA and CDR2 YSLEER come from the germline V gene. V was clipped by 0 bases and J by 3 bases, with 12 bases between them. In nucleotides, the CDR3 is TGCGCCAGCAGCCAAGATCATAACAGAGACTACGAGCAGTACTTC. Residues: CASSQDHNRDYEQYF.

The rearrangement links TRBV20-1 to TRBJ1-1, with D unresolved. This CDR3 region has 11 residues. V lost 3 bases and J lost 12, with 14 bases in between. Germline V gene lookup returns CDR1 DFQATT and CDR2 SNEGSKA (reference sequence). CDR3 nucleotide sequence: TGCAGTGCTAGCGACCGTTCGAGGACTTTCTTT. It encodes CSASDRSRTFF.

This clone was seen only once. The J gene is TRBJ2-2, the V gene TRBV4-2; TRBD2 might be the D (6 bases). The CDR3 loop spans 16 amino acids. Germline CDR1 and CDR2: LGHNA and YNFKEQ. V lost 4 bases and J 3 bases, leaving 15 bases between the germline ends. This CDR3 reads CASSPRVGGDTGELFF. CDR3 nucleotide sequence: TGTGCCAGCAGCCCCAGGGTCGGGGGTGACACCGGGGAGCTGTTTTTT.